This TCR beta chain was documented in a study of blood T cells in healthy people across ages. With a J-beta primer mix and a sample-barcoded 5' primer, a second PCR ran roughly 6 to 12 cycles. TCRdb passed the 5' RACE reads through MiXCR, listing each CDR3 protein once. The table has over a million distinct CDR3 sequences, approximately 59% seen once. In the case of this clonotype: What it binds is not known.

Study results and caveats: Higher diversity, along with more naive CD4+ cells, distinguished long-lived donors from aged donors.

CDR1 MDHEN and CDR2 SYDVKM come from the germline V gene. This CDR3 has 16 amino acids. V usage is TRBV28 and J usage is TRBJ2-4; 9 bases are a match to TRBD1. The DNA end is a closer match to TRBJ2-5, so the J assignment may be wrong. The sequenced material came from blood. The TCR originated in a man between 18 and 35 years old in good health. The chain's CDR3 is CASRMTGGGPEETQYF. DNA of the CDR3: TGTGCCAGCAGGATGACAGGGGGTGGTCCCGAAGAGACCCAGTACTTC.